These 5 T cell receptor beta chains came from one sample sequenced in a study of graft-versus-host responses after intestinal transplantation. Measured with immunoSEQ multiplex PCR; TCRdb has only the in-frame clones, and not every one. This table holds just under 65,000 clones, 85% to 95% found once. For these TCRs, the target antigens are not known. The material was unstimulated CD8+ T cells sorted from spleen or lymph node cells, obtained before transplant. These receptor sequences come from a human donor who was the organ donor for an intestinal transplant.

The chain couples TRBV9 to TRBJ2-3, with 9 bases matching TRBD2. Germline V lookup: CDR1 SGDLS, CDR2 YYNGEE. Germline trimming cut 2 bases from V and 7 bases from J; bases unmatched to any gene: 14. The CDR3 has 17 residues. The CDR3 region has the DNA TGTGCCAGCAGCGTTCGATTCGGCGGGAGGGCCTTGAATACGCAGTATTTT. It translates to CASSVRFGGRALNTQYF.

The rearrangement uses TRBV28 and TRBJ1-6; 9 bases align to TRBD1. From germline, CDR1 is MDHEN and CDR2 SYDVKM. The V gene end was trimmed by 2 bases and the J gene end by 10 bases; junction bases not matched to a gene: 12. This CDR3 is 17 amino acids long. CDR3 in amino acids: CASSLSGLGQGRSPLHF. As DNA, the CDR3 is TGTGCCAGCAGTTTAAGCGGGTTAGGACAGGGGCGGTCACCCCTCCACTTT.

A single count supports this clone. The J gene is TRBJ1-5, the V gene TRBV7-6; D perhaps matches TRBD1 (6 bases). The germline gives CDR1 SGHVS, CDR2 FNYEAQ. There are 15 residues in the CDR3. V was cut by 8 bases and J by 1 base, with 15 bases left in between. CDR3 sequence reads: CASFPGGGSNQPQHF. In nucleotides, the CDR3 is TGTGCCAGCTTCCCTGGGGGCGGGAGCAATCAGCCCCAGCATTTT. Looking up the rest from reference TRBV7-6 and TRBJ1-5 gives the full variable domain: GAGVSQSPRYKVTKRGQDVALRCDPISGHVSLYWYRQALGQGPEFLTYFNYEAQQDKSGLPNDRFSAERPEGSISTLTIQRTEQRDSAMYRCASFPGGGSNQPQHFGDGTRLSIL.

The V call is TRBV19, the J call TRBJ2-1, with 11 bases that match TRBD2. The CDR3 runs 15 residues. Germline trimming cut 4 bases from V and 3 bases from J; bases unmatched to any gene: 2. CDR1 LNHDA and CDR2 SQIVND come from the germline V gene (reference sequence). CDR3 DNA sequence: TGTGCCAGTAGTAAGGGACTAGCGGACTACAATGAGCAGTTCTTC. This translates into CASSKGLADYNEQFF.

The chain recombines TRBV25-1 with TRBJ2-1, with D perhaps TRBD2 (5 bases). Trimming stripped 3 bases from V and 4 bases from J, with 10 bases between. The CDR3 loop spans 14 amino acids. Germline V gene data show CDR1 as MGHDK and CDR2 as SYGVNS. The CDR3 is CASSDQSGYNEQFF. The DNA for the CDR3 is TGTGCCAGCAGTGACCAATCGGGGTACAATGAGCAGTTCTTC.